These 28 T cell receptor beta chains came from one sample sequenced in a study of CD8+ T cells in alopecia areata. The treatment: oral pan-JAK inhibitor, 5-10 mg twice daily. The sequencing template was cDNA reverse transcribed from extracted RNA. Assay: immunoSEQ multiplex PCR; the TCRdb copy retains only in-frame clones and omits some. The table shows 190,000 or so clones, with around 58% occurring only once. The sample was CD8+ T cells sorted from blood, taken at week 24, from a patient treated with tofacitinib. All receptors derive from a human donor with alopecia areata.

V and J are TRBV29-1 and TRBJ1-2; tentatively, D is TRBD1 (5 bases). V dropped 6 bases and J dropped 7 bases, with 9 bases sitting between them. This CDR3 has 10 amino acids. Germline V gene lookup returns CDR1 SQVTM and CDR2 ANQGSEA. CDR3 bases: TGCAGCGTCCACGACAGTGGCTACACCTTC. As protein: CSVHDSGYTF.

The chain carries TRBV2 and TRBJ2-4; the D is unclear. Germline assignment: CDR1 SNHLY and CDR2 FYNNEI. The CDR3 loop spans 16 amino acids. Trimming took off 8 bases at V and 2 bases at J, with 19 bases between the two ends. The CDR3 DNA follows: TGTGCCAGCCAAGGTTCCCCCAGGTCACCCAAAAACATTCAGTACTTC. It is translated as CASQGSPRSPKNIQYF.

The chain is built from TRBV27 and TRBJ2-1, with TRBD2 identical over 7 bases. Germline CDR1 and CDR2: MNHEY and SMNVEV (reference sequence). The trim removed 2 bases at V and 4 bases at J, leaving 2 bases unmatched. The CDR3 loop spans 14 amino acids. In nucleotides, the CDR3 is TGTGCCAGCAGTTTACAGGGAGGGTACAATGAGCAGTTCTTC. This gives the protein CASSLQGGYNEQFF.

The chain combines TRBV10-2 with TRBJ1-5; D is ambiguous. The germline CDR1 and CDR2 sequences are WSHSY and SAAADI. V was clipped by 2 bases and J by 2 bases, with 1 base between them. The CDR3 totals 12 residues. This chain's CDR3 is CASSEGNQPQHF. CDR3 coding DNA: TGCGCCAGCAGTGAGGGCAATCAGCCCCAGCATTTT.

This sequence joins TRBV20-1 and TRBJ2-1; no firm D call. The CDR3 runs 11 residues. Germline V CDR1 and CDR2: DFQATT, SNEGSKA (reference sequence). The V end was cut by 5 bases, the J end by 10 bases, with 12 bases between. CDR3 sequence (DNA): TGCAGTGCTCCCCTTTACGGGGAGCAGTTCTTC. It encodes CSAPLYGEQFF.

This clone was observed at least ten times. The rearrangement links TRBV2 to TRBJ1-1; D is undetermined. Per germline, CDR1 SNHLY and CDR2 FYNNEI. The CDR3 is made up of 10 amino acids. V lost 1 base and J lost 9, with 3 bases in between. The CDR3 DNA reads TGTGCCAGCAGTGAAGGAAAAGCTTTCTTT. It specifies CASSEGKAFF.

V is TRBV12-5 and J is TRBJ1-2, with 9 bases matching TRBD1. The V gene end was trimmed by 6 bases and the J gene end by 4 bases; junction bases not matched to a gene: 6. Germline CDR1 reads LGHNT; CDR2 reads FRNRAP. The CDR3 is 14 residues long. CDR3 in amino acids: CASGGGQGGYGYTF. DNA for the CDR3: TGTGCTAGTGGAGGGGGACAGGGAGGCTATGGCTACACCTTC.

V is TRBV7-9 and J is TRBJ2-7; D is possibly TRBD1 (5 bases). The CDR3 covers 13 residues. The germline gives CDR1 SEHNR, CDR2 FQNEAQ (reference sequence). Trimming took 3 bases from V and 2 from J, leaving 8 bases between them. Here the CDR3 reads CASSFTGTYEQYF. For the CDR3, the DNA is TGTGCCAGCAGCTTCACAGGAACCTACGAGCAGTACTTC. Variable domain in full (rest from reference TRBV7-9 and TRBJ2-7): DTGVSQNPRHKITKRGQNVTFRCDPISEHNRLYWYRQTLGQGPEFLTYFQNEAQLEKSRLLSDRFSAERPKGSFSTLEIQRTEQGDSAMYLCASSFTGTYEQYFGPGTRLTVT.

The chain couples TRBV4-2 to TRBJ2-3; 9 nucleotides align to TRBD2. CDR3 length: 17 residues. Unmatched junction bases numbered 5, after V lost 0 bases and J lost 1 base. Germline CDR1 is LGHNA and CDR2 is YNFKEQ. CDR3 region: CASSQEYSGGRTDTQYF. Here the CDR3 DNA reads TGTGCCAGCAGCCAAGAATATAGCGGGGGCCGCACAGATACGCAGTATTTT.

The CDR3 DNA reads as TGCGCCAGCAGCCAAGCCCAGGGGGATCGGGAGCAGTACTTC. This codes for CASSQAQGDREQYF. The V and J genes are TRBV4-1 and TRBJ2-7; 7 bases line up with TRBD1. Looked up from germline, CDR1 is MGHRA and CDR2 is YSYEKL. Germline trimming cut 1 base from V and 7 bases from J; bases unmatched to any gene: 7. The CDR3 length is 14 residues.

The rearrangement joins TRBV5-4 to TRBJ1-1; 9 bases fit TRBD1. Germline V gives CDR1 SGHNT, CDR2 YYREEE (reference sequence). The J segment lost 5 bases and the V segment lost 0 bases, leaving 2 bases of the junction unmatched. The CDR3 has 14 amino acids. The CDR3, as DNA: TGTGCCAGCAGCTTGGACAGGGGGCTTACTGAAGCTTTCTTT. Translation gives CASSLDRGLTEAFF.

The gene calls are TRBV10-3 and TRBJ1-1; 11 bases fit TRBD1. Per the germline V gene, CDR1 is ENHRY and CDR2 is SYGVKD. Unmatched junction bases numbered 10, after V lost 6 bases and J lost 7 bases. CDR3 length: 15 residues. In nucleotides, the CDR3 is TGTGCCATCAGCGACCCGCCGGGACAGGGGGTTGAAGCTTTCTTT. This encodes CAISDPPGQGVEAFF.

The gene calls are TRBV29-1 and TRBJ1-2; D ambiguous. This CDR3 has 11 amino acids. V was clipped by 6 bases and J by 4 bases, with 9 bases between them. Germline V CDR1 and CDR2: SQVTM, ANQGSEA. CDR3 in amino acids: CSVAEAYGYTF. CDR3 sequence (DNA): TGCAGCGTGGCAGAGGCCTATGGCTACACCTTC. Combining the CDR3 with reference TRBV29-1 and TRBJ1-2 gives the whole variable domain SAVISQKPSRDICQRGTSLTIQCQVDSQVTMMFWYRQQPGQSLTLIATANQGSEATYESGFVIDKFPISRPNLTFSTLTVSNMSPEDSSIYLCSVAEAYGYTFGSGTRLTVV.

Only a few counts were recorded for this clone. The V and J genes are TRBV7-6 and TRBJ2-2, with 8 bases identical to TRBD1. V lost 4 bases and J lost 2; bases outside the gene matches: 12. From germline, CDR1 is SGHVS and CDR2 FNYEAQ. This CDR3 contains 18 residues. The CDR3 coding sequence is TGTGCCAGCAGCTCCAGCCGTACAGGGGGTGATAACACCGGGGAGCTGTTTTTT. It specifies CASSSSRTGGDNTGELFF.

V gene TRBV14 combines with J gene TRBJ2-5, with TRBD1 identical over 9 bases. In germline, CDR1 is SGHDN, CDR2 FVKESK. Germline trimming cut 0 bases from V and 11 bases from J; bases unmatched to any gene: 10. The length of the CDR3 is 15 residues. The CDR3 DNA follows: TGTGCCAGCAGCCAAGAACGGACAGGGGTGGAGGAGCAGTACTTC. Amino acid sequence: CASSQERTGVEEQYF.

This chain uses TRBV7-9 with TRBJ2-1, with D perhaps TRBD2 (6 bases). The CDR3 runs 16 residues. The germline V gene has CDR1 SEHNR and CDR2 FQNEAQ (reference sequence). V shed 5 bases and J shed 0 bases, with 14 bases lying between them. The CDR3 sequence: CASSTNRGDSYNEQFF. The CDR3 nucleotides read TGTGCCAGCAGCACTAACCGCGGGGACTCCTACAATGAGCAGTTCTTC.

In regard to this clone: The sample holds other DNA sequences that translate to the same CDR3. As DNA, the CDR3 is TGTGCCAGCAGCTTAGGTGGGGGCAACTATGGCTACACCTTC. Its protein product is CASSLGGGNYGYTF. V is TRBV7-9 and J is TRBJ1-2; a possible D gene is TRBD1 (6 bases). Between the trimmed V and J ends, which lost 1 base and 2 bases, there was a span of 8 bases. CDR1 is SEHNR, CDR2 FQNEAQ, per germline (reference sequence). CDR3 size: 14 residues.

This chain uses TRBV15 with TRBJ2-2; D unresolved. Germline values: CDR1 LNHNV, CDR2 YYDKDF (reference sequence). The CDR3 has 16 amino acids. Trimming pared 4 bases from V and 0 bases from J, leaving 12 bases between. The CDR3 region has the DNA TGTGCCACCAGCACGATTGACCTAGCGAACACCGGGGAGCTGTTTTTT. It specifies CATSTIDLANTGELFF.

This clone has a handful of counts. The genes are TRBV7-9 and TRBJ2-5, with D possibly being TRBD1 (6 bases). The CDR3 runs 13 residues. V lost 3 bases and J 2 bases, leaving 7 bases between the germline ends. The V gene's germline CDR1 is SEHNR and CDR2 FQNEAQ (reference sequence). The CDR3 loop reads CASSFGQQETQYF. The CDR3, as DNA: TGTGCCAGCAGCTTCGGACAGCAAGAGACCCAGTACTTC.

CDR3 sequence (DNA): TGTGCCAGCCCCAGGAGGAGCGGGGGAAGCAATGAGCAGTTCTTC. Amino acid sequence: CASPRRSGGSNEQFF. The chain has TRBV2 and TRBJ2-1; 8 nucleotides agree with TRBD2. CDR1 and CDR2 (germline): SNHLY, FYNNEI. After removal of 8 bases from V and 6 bases from J, the junction contained 12 bases not matched to a gene. CDR3 length: 15 amino acids.

This chain uses TRBV7-9 with TRBJ2-7, with TRBD1 matching 7 bases. This CDR3 is built from 14 residues. With V trimmed by 5 bases and J by 4 bases, 8 bases remained unmatched. Germline loops: CDR1 SEHNR, CDR2 FQNEAQ (reference sequence). The CDR3 region is CASSGTGTAYEQYF. The DNA for the CDR3 is TGTGCCAGCAGCGGAACAGGGACAGCTTACGAGCAGTACTTC.

This clone was recorded a few times. The chain recombines TRBV4-1 with TRBJ2-7; 7 bases fit TRBD1. This CDR3 has 13 amino acids. Germline V gene data show CDR1 as MGHRA and CDR2 as YSYEKL. V lost 2 bases, J lost 3 bases, and 1 base stayed unmatched. CDR3 bases: TGCGCCAGCAGCCAAAGGGACAGCTACGAGCAGTACTTC. Translated: CASSQRDSYEQYF.

V is TRBV12-5 and J is TRBJ1-2, with 9 bases that match TRBD1. The length of the CDR3 is 18 residues. From germline, CDR1 is LGHNT and CDR2 FRNRAP. V dropped 2 bases and J dropped 2; count of bases not matched to a gene: 12. CDR3 nucleotides: TGTGCTAGTGGTTTGTATGGCTCCCTACAGGGGGCGAACTATGGCTACACCTTC. It is translated as CASGLYGSLQGANYGYTF.

In regard to this clone: The junction shows a germline mismatch at one end, possibly a read error. This chain joins TRBV6-5 and TRBJ1-5; D is undetermined. This CDR3 region has 15 residues. In germline, CDR1 is MNHEY, CDR2 SVGAGI. The CDR3 is CASNYPGRHNQPQHF. The CDR3, as DNA: TGTGCCAGCAATTACCCTGGACGGCACAATCAGCCCCAGCATTTT.

This chain links TRBV2 with TRBJ2-7; D may match TRBD1 or TRBD2 (5 bases each). The V end was cut by 6 bases, the J end by 0 bases, with 15 bases between. Germline assignment: CDR1 SNHLY and CDR2 FYNNEI. CDR3 size: 15 residues. CDR3 in amino acids: CASRAGTSSSYEQYF. CDR3 in DNA: TGTGCCAGCAGGGCCGGGACCTCGAGCTCCTACGAGCAGTACTTC.

The chain combines TRBV6-1 with TRBJ1-2; D is uncertain. Germline V gene lookup returns CDR1 MNHNS and CDR2 SASEGT. The CDR3 contains 15 residues. Trimming took off 7 bases at V and 0 bases at J, with 15 bases between the two ends. This CDR3 is CASIGGQSTNYGYTF. CDR3 DNA: TGTGCCAGCATCGGAGGCCAGTCGACTAACTATGGCTACACCTTC.

This clone was picked up a small number of times. The gene calls are TRBV11-1 and TRBJ2-5; D unresolved. The CDR3 loop spans 11 amino acids. With 1 base removed from V and 4 bases from J, the gap between germline ends came to 1 base. The germline V gene encodes CDR1 SGHAT and CDR2 FQDESV (reference sequence). The CDR3 nucleotides are TGTGCCAGCAGCTTAGGAGAGACCCAGTACTTC. As protein: CASSLGETQYF.

The V gene is TRBV14, the J gene TRBJ2-7; D remains unclear. Germline CDR1 reads SGHDN; CDR2 reads FVKESK. The germline V and J ends were trimmed by 0 bases and 7 bases, with 16 bases remaining between them. CDR3 length: 15 residues. The DNA of the CDR3 is TGTGCCAGCAGCCAAGATATGTGGAACCTGAGGGAGCAGTACTTC. Protein: CASSQDMWNLREQYF.